This T cell receptor beta chain was sequenced for a study of CD8+CD57+ T cells in acquired aplastic anemia. Study-wide background: DNA per sorted CD4+ or CD8+ sample ranged about 0.2 to 30 ug, averaging roughly 3.2 ug.

Profiles of TCR beta VDJ and CDR3 were generated from a genomic DNA template. MiXCR, run by TCRdb on the reads, gives a single entry per CDR3 protein. The profile shows around 180,000 distinct CDR3 sequences, approximately 48% of them singletons. This clonotype was picked up a small number of times. No antigen is known for it. Per the germline V gene, CDR1 is SEHNR and CDR2 is FQNEAQ (reference sequence). Trimming shortened V by 5 bases and J by 5 bases, and 10 bases separated the two germline ends. The CDR3 is 12 residues long. Selection for sequencing was limited to patients who had shown CD8+CD57+ cell expansion by flow cytometry. There were no patients without severe acquired aplastic anemia. Study observations and caveats: Simpson's diversity of CD8+ cells was not significantly different in patients compared with controls. Patients and controls shared approximately 28 CD8+ CDR3 sequences.

The clonotype was recovered from a human donor with aplastic anemia. The sequenced material came from sorted CD4+, CD8+, or CD8+CD57+ T cells (not recorded which) from PBMCs. The rearrangement uses TRBV7-9 and TRBJ2-7; D may correspond to TRBD1 or TRBD2 (5 bases each). CDR3 in amino acids: CASSAGTDEQYF. As DNA, the CDR3 is TGTGCCAGCAGCGCCGGGACGGACGAGCAGTACTTC.